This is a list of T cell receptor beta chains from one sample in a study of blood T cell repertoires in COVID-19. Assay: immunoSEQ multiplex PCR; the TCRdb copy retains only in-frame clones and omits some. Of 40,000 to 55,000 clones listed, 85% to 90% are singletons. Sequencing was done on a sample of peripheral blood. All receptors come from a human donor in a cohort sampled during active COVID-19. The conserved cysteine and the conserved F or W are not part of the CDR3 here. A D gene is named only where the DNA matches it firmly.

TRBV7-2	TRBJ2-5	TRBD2	ASSLGFRAGGPWAQY
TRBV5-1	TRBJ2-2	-	ASSGTGTGELF
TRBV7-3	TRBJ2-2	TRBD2	ASSLSSGRGRTGELF
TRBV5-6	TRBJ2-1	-	ASSWGTEYNEQF
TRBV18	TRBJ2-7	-	ASSPGQASYEQY
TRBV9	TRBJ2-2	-	ASSCLRDNRREPANTGELF
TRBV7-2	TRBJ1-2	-	ASSLYGGLGGYT
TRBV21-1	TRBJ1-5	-	ASSKTGGSSNQPQH
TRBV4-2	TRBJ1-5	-	ASSPSGGSTQVQPQH
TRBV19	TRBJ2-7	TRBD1	ASSPDRVPGGEQY
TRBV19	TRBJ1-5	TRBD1	ASSMGQGSNQPQH
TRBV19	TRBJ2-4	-	ASSIEEGGVAKNIQY
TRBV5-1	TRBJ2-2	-	ASSLRDTRAGELF
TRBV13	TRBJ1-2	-	ASSLNQGSSYGYT
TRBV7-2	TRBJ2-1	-	ASSTRAGSSSYNEQF
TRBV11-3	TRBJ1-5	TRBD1	ASSITGGGPQH
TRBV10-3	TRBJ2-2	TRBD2	AISETSGGWIGELF
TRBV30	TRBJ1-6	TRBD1	ACGTGAAGGYNSPLH
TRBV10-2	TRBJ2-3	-	ASRVGWEIRDTQY
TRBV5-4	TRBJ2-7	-	ASSLAMGGLYEQY
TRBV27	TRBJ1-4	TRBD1	ASSRRGREEKLF
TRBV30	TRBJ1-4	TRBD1	AWTTPTGGSEKLF
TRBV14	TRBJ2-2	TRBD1	ASSHLGGPNGELF
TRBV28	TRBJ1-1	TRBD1	ASRSKPGQENTEAF
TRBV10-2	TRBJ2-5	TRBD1	ASSGGTGVGETQY
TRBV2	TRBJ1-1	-	ASSDMGGRTEAF
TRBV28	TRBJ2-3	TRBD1	ASSQDRDKY
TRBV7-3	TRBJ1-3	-	ASSLHGSGNTIY
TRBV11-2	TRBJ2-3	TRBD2	ASSFLAGAIPTDTQY